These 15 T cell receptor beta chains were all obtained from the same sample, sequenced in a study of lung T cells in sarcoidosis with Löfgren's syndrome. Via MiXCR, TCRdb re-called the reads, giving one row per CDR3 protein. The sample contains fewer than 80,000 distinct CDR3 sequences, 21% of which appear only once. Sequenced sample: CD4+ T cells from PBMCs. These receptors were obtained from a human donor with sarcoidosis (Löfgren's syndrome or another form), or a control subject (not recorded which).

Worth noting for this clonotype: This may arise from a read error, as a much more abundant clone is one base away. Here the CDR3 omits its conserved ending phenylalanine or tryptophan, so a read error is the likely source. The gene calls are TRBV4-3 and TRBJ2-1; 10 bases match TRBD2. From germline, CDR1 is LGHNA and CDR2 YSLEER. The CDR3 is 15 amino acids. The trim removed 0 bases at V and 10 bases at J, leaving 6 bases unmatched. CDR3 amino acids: CASSQELAGVYEQFL. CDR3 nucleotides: TGCGCCAGCAGCCAAGAGCTAGCGGGAGTATACGAGCAGTTCCTC.

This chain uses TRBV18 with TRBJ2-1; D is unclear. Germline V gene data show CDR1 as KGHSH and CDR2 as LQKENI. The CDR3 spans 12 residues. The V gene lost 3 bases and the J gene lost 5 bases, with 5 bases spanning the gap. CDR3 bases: TGTGCCAGCTCACCGGACCACAATGAGCAGTTCTTC. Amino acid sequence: CASSPDHNEQFF.

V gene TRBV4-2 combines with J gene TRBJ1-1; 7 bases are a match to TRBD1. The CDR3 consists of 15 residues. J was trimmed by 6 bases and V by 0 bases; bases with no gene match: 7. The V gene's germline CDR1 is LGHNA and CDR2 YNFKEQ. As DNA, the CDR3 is TGTGCCAGCAGCCAAGACGAGACAGGGTACCCTGAAGCTTTCTTT. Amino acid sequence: CASSQDETGYPEAFF.

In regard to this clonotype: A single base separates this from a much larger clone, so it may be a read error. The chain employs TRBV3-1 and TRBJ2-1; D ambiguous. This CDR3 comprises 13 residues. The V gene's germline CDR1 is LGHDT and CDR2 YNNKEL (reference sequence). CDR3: CASSHTINNEQLF. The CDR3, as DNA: TGTGCCAGCAGCCATACGATCAACAATGAGCAGCTCTTC.

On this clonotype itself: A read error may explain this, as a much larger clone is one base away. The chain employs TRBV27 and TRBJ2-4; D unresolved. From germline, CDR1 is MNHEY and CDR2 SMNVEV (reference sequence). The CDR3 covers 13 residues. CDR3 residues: CASRGAAKNIQCF. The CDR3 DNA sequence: TGTGCCAGCAGAGGCGCGGCTAAAAACATTCAGTGCTTC.

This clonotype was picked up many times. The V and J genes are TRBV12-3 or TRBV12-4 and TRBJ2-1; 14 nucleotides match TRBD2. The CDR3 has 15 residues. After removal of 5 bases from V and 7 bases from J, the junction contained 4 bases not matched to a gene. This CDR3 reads CASSRLAGGVNEQFF. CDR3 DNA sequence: TGTGCCAGCAGTCGACTAGCGGGGGGGGTAAATGAGCAGTTCTTC.

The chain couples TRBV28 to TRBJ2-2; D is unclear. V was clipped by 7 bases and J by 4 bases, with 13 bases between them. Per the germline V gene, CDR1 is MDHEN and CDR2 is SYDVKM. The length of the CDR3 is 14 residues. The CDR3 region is CASTGRYLTGELFF. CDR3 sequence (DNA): TGTGCCAGCACCGGTCGATATCTCACCGGGGAGCTGTTTTTT.

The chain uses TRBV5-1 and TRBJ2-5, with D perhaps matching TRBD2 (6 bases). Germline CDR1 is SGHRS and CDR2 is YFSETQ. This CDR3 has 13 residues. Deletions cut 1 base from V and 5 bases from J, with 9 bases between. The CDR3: CASSLLAGETQYF. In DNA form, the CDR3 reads TGCGCCAGCAGCTTGCTGGCGGGGGAGACCCAGTACTTC.

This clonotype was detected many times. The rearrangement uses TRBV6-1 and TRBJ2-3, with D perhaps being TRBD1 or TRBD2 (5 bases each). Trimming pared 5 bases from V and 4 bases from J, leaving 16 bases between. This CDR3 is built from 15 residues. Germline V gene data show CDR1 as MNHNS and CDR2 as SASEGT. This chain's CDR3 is CASSLPGTVPDTQYF. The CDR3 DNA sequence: TGTGCCAGCAGTCTCCCCGGGACCGTGCCAGATACGCAGTATTTT.

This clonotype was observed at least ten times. CDR3 amino acids: CSASQQVNYGYTF. The CDR3 region has the DNA TGCAGTGCTAGTCAACAGGTTAACTATGGCTACACCTTC. The genes are TRBV20-1 and TRBJ1-2; possibly TRBD1 for D (5 bases). The CDR3 is made up of 13 amino acids. Germline lookup yields CDR1 DFQATT and CDR2 SNEGSKA (reference sequence). V was pared by 3 bases and J by 1 base, with 9 bases between.

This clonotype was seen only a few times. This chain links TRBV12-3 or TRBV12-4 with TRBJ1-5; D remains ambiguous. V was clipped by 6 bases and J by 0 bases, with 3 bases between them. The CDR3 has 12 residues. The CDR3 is CASSDSNQPQHF. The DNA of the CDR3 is TGTGCCAGCAGCGATAGCAATCAGCCCCAGCATTTT.

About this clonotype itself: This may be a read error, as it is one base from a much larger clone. The CDR3 nucleotides read TGTGCCAGCAGTCTCGACGGCATGAACACTGAAGCTTTCTTT. Protein sequence: CASSLDGMNTEAFF. V is TRBV12-3 or TRBV12-4 and J is TRBJ1-1; no firm D call. The length of the CDR3 is 14 residues. Deletions cut 5 bases from V and 0 bases from J, with 10 bases between.

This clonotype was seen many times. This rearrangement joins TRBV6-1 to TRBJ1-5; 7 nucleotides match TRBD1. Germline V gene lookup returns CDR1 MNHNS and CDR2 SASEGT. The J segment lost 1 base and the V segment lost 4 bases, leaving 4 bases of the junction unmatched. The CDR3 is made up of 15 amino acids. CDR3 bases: TGTGCCAGCAGTGCGGGGACAGTAAGCAATCAGCCCCAGCATTTT. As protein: CASSAGTVSNQPQHF.

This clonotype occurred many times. The CDR3 coding sequence is TGTGCCAGCTCACCGGGACAGGTTTCGAACACTGAAGCTTTCTTT. Amino acid sequence: CASSPGQVSNTEAFF. V gene TRBV18 combines with J gene TRBJ1-1; 8 nucleotides align to TRBD1. V lost 3 bases, J lost 1 base, and 4 bases stayed unmatched. CDR3 length: 15 residues. CDR1 and CDR2 (germline): KGHSH, LQKENI.

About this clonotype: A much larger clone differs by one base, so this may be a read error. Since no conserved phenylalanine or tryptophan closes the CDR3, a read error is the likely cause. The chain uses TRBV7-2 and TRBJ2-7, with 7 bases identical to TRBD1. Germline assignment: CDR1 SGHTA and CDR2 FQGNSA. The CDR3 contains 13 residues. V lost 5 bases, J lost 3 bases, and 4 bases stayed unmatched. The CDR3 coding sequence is TGTGCCAGCAGCAGACAGGGATACTACGAGCAGTACCTC. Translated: CASSRQGYYEQYL.